The rows below give T cell receptor beta chains drawn from one sample of a study of blood T cells in healthy people across ages. Each CDR3 protein is one row after TCRdb ran MiXCR on the 5' RACE reads. The sample carries about 640,000 distinct CDR3 sequences, 58% recorded once. The sequencing input was blood. Receptors originate from a man aged 55 to 70 in good health. The CDR3 runs from the conserved cysteine through the conserved F or W.

TRBV3-1	TRBJ2-5	CASSQQGMWATQYF
TRBV7-2	TRBJ1-4	CASCRADYEGKLFF
TRBV6-5	TRBJ1-5	CASSYSGGSRQPQHF
TRBV9	TRBJ2-7	CASGVDGSSGPGEQYF
TRBV6-1	TRBJ1-1	CACSQGGAFF
TRBV5-5	TRBJ2-2	CASSLGQGAVGELFF
TRBV2	TRBJ2-1	CASRIDIHEQFF
TRBV7-2	TRBJ2-1	CASSLAGGHYNEQFF
TRBV3-1	NA	CASTGVETQYF
TRBV7-2	TRBJ2-3	CASSLIRSTGDTQYF
TRBV20-1	TRBJ2-1	CSARGVSGGARNEQFF
TRBV28	TRBJ1-3	CASRRGYSGNTIYF
TRBV7-8	NA	CASSFGTGPGEQYF
TRBV3-1	TRBJ2-5	CASSQEDGYQETQYF
TRBV7-9	NA	CASSLGQGMRHEQYF
TRBV7-2	TRBJ1-6	CASSLNSGLSSYNSPLHF
TRBV12-3/TRBV12-4	TRBJ1-5	CASSPDSPSNQPQHF
TRBV7-2	TRBJ2-5	CASSLVPGAQETQYF
TRBV20-1	TRBJ2-1	CSPRNRGNYNEQFF
TRBV7-2	TRBJ2-5	CASSLGSSGQETQYF
TRBV4-2	TRBJ2-3	CASSPAEERGAGDTQYF
TRBV20-1	TRBJ2-5	CSAREGLAGGGETQYF